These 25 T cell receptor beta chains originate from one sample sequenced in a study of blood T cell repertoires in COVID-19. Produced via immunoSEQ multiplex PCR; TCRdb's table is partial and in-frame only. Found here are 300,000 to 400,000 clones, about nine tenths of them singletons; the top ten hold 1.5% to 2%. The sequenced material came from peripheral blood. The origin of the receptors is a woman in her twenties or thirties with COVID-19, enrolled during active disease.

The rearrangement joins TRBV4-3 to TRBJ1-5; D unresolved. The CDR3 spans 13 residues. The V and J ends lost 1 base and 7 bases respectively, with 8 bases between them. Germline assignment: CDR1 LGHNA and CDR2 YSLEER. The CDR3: CASSQGLLQPQHF. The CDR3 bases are TGCGCCAGCAGCCAAGGCCTACTCCAGCCCCAGCATTTT.

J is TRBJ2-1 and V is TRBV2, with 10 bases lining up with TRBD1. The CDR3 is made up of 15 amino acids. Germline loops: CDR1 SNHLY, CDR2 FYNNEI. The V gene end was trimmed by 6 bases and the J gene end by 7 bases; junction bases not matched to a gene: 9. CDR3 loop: CASRVGQGDLNEQFF. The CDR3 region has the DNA TGTGCCAGCAGGGTTGGACAGGGGGATTTGAATGAGCAGTTCTTC.

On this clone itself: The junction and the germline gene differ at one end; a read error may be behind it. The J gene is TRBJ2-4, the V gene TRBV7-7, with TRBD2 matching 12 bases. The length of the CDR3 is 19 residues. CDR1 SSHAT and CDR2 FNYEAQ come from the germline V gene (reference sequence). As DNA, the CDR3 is TGTGCTAGCAGCCCCCAACTAGCGGGGGGCCTAATAGCCAAAAACATTCAGTACTTC. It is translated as CASSPQLAGGLIAKNIQYF.

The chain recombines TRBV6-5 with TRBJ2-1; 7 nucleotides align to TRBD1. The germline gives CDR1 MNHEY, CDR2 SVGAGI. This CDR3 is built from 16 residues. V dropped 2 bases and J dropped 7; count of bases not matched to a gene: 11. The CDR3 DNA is TGTGCCAGCAGTTACCACGGGCAGGGGGTTGAGAATGAGCAGTTCTTC. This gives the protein CASSYHGQGVENEQFF.

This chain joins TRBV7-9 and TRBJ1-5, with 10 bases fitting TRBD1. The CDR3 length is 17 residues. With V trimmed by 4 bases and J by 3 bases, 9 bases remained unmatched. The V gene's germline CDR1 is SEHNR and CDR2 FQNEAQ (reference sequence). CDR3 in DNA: TGTGCCAGCAGCTCGACCAGGGACAGGGGTAACAATCAGCCCCAGCATTTT. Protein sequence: CASSSTRDRGNNQPQHF.

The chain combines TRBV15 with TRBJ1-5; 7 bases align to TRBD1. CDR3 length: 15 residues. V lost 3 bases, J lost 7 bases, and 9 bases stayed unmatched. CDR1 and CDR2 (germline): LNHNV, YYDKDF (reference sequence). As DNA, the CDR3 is TGTGCCACCAGCAGGACAGGGTCGGGAACACAGCCCCAGCATTTT. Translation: CATSRTGSGTQPQHF.

The CDR3: CASSARGPETQYF. For the CDR3, the DNA is TGTGCCAGCAGCGCCCGTGGGCCAGAGACCCAGTACTTC. This chain links TRBV2 with TRBJ2-5; no definite D call. This CDR3 is built from 13 residues. Trimming shortened V by 6 bases and J by 4 bases, and 12 bases separated the two germline ends. Germline V gene data show CDR1 as SNHLY and CDR2 as FYNNEI.

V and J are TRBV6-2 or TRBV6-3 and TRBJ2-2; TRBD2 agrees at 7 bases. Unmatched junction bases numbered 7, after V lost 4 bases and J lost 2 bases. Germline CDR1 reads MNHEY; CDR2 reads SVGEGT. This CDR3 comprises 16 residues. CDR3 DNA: TGTGCCAGCAGTTTCCCGGGGGGAACCAACACCGGGGAGCTGTTTTTT. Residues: CASSFPGGTNTGELFF.

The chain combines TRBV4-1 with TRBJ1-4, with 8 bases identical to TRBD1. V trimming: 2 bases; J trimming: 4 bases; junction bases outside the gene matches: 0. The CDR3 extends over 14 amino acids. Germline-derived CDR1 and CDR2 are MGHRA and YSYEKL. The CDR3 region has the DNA TGCGCCAGCAGCCAAACAGGGGGTAATGAAAAACTGTTTTTT. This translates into CASSQTGGNEKLFF.

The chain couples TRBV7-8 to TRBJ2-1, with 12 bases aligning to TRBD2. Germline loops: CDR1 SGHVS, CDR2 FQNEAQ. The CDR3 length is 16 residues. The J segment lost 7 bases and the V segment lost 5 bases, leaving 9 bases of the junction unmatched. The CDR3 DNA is TGTGCCAGCAGCCTAAAGAGGCTAGCGGGGGGGAATGAGCAGTTCTTC. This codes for CASSLKRLAGGNEQFF.

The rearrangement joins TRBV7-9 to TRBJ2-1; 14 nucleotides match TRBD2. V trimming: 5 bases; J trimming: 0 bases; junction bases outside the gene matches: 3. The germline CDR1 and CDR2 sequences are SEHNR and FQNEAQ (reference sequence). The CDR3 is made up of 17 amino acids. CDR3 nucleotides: TGTGCCAGCAGCCCGACTAGCGGGGGGGCCTCCTACAATGAGCAGTTCTTC. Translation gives CASSPTSGGASYNEQFF. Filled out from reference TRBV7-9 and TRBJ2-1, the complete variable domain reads DTGVSQNPRHKITKRGQNVTFRCDPISEHNRLYWYRQTLGQGPEFLTYFQNEAQLEKSRLLSDRFSAERPKGSFSTLEIQRTEQGDSAMYLCASSPTSGGASYNEQFFGPGTRLTVL.

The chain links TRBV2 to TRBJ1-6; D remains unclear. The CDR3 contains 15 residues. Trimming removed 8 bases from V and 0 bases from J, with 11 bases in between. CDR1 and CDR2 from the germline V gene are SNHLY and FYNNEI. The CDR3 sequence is CASGRLTSYNSPLHF. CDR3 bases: TGTGCCAGCGGCAGACTAACCTCCTATAATTCACCCCTCCACTTT.

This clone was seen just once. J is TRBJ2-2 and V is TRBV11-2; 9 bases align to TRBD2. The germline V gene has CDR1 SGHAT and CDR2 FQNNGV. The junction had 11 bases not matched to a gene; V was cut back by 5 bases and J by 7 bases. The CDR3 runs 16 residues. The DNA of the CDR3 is TGTGCCAGCAGCCCCCGGCCGCGGGGGGGGGTCGGGGAGCTGTTTTTT. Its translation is CASSPRPRGGVGELFF.

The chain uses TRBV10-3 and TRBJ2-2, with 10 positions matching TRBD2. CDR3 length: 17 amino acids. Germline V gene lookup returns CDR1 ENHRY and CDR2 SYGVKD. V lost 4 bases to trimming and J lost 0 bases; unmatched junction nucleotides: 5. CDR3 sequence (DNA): TGTGCCATCAGTGCAATAGCGGGGGGTCCGAACACCGGGGAGCTGTTTTTT. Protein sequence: CAISAIAGGPNTGELFF.

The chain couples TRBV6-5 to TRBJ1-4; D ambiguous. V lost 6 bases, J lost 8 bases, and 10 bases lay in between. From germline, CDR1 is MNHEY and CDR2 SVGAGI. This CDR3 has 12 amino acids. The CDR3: CASRDEEEKLFF. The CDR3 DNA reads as TGTGCCAGCAGGGATGAGGAGGAAAAACTGTTTTTT.

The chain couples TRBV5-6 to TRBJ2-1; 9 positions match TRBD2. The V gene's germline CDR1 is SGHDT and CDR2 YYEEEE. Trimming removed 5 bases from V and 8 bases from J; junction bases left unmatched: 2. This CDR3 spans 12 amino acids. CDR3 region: CASSLAGYEQFF. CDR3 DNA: TGTGCCAGCAGTCTAGCGGGGTATGAGCAGTTCTTC.

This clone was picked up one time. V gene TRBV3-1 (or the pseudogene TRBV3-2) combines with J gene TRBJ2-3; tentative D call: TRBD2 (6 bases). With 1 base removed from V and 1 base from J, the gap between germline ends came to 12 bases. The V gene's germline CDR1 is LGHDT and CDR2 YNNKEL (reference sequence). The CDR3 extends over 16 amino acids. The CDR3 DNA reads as TGTGCCAGCAGCCAAGTTGCGGGGCAACGCACAGATACGCAGTATTTT. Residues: CASSQVAGQRTDTQYF.

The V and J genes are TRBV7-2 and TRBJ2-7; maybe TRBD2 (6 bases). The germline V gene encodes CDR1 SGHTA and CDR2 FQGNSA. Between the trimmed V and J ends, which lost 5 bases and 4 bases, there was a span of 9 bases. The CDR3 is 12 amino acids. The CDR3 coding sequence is TGTGCCAGCAGCGCTAGCGTATACGAGCAGTACTTC. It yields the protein CASSASVYEQYF.

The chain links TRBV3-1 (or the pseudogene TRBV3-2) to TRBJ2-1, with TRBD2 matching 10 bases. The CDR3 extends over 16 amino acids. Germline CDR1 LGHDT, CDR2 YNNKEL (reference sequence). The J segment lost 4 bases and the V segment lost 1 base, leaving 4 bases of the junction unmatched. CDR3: CASSQGFSGGYNEQFF. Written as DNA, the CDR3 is TGTGCCAGCAGCCAAGGATTTAGCGGGGGGTACAATGAGCAGTTCTTC.

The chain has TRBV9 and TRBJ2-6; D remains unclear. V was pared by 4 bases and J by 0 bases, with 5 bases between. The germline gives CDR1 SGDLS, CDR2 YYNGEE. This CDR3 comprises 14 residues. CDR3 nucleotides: TGTGCCAGCAGCAGGAGCTCTGGGGCCAACGTCCTGACTTTC. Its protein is CASSRSSGANVLTF.

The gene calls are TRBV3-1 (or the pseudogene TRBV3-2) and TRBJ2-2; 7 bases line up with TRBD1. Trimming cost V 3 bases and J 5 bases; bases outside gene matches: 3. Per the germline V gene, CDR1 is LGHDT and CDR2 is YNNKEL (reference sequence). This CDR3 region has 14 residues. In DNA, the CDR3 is TGTGCCAGCAGCCACCCGGACAGGACCGGGGAGCTGTTTTTT. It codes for CASSHPDRTGELFF.

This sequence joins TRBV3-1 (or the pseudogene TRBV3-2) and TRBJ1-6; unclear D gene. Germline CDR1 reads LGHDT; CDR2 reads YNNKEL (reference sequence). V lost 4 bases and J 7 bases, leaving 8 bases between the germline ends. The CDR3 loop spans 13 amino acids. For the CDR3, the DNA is TGTGCCAGCAGCCGAGGCTTAAATTCACCCCTCCACTTT. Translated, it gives CASSRGLNSPLHF.

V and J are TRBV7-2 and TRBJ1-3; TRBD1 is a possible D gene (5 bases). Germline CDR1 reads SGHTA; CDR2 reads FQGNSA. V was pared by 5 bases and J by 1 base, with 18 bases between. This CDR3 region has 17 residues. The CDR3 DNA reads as TGTGCCAGCAGCCCGCAGCCGGGGGTGGGATCTGGAAACACCATATATTTT. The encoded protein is CASSPQPGVGSGNTIYF.

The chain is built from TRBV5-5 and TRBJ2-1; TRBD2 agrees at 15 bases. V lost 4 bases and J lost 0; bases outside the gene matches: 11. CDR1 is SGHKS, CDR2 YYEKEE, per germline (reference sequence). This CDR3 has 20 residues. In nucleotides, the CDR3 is TGTGCCAGCAGCACCATTCCGGGACTAGCGGGGGGAATCTCCTACAATGAGCAGTTCTTC. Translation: CASSTIPGLAGGISYNEQFF.

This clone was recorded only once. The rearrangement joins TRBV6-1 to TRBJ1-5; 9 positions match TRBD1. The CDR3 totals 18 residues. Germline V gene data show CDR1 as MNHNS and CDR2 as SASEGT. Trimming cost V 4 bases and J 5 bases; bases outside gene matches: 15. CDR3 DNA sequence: TGTGCCAGCAGTGCGCCGGGACAGGGAGGCCTCAGCGATCAGCCCCAGCATTTT. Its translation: CASSAPGQGGLSDQPQHF.